This TCR beta chain was identified during a study of blood T cells in healthy people across ages. Study results and caveats: Estimated diversity that came from one million T cells was considered an underestimate.

Germline values: CDR1 MDHEN, CDR2 SYDVKM. V was cut by 6 bases and J by 6 bases, with 17 bases left in between. The CDR3 loop spans 14 amino acids. Through a sample-barcoded 5' primer and a J-beta primer mix, a second PCR was run for roughly 7 to 11 cycles. All cDNA molecules were each tagged by a template-switch adaptor with 12 random nucleotides. Via MiXCR, TCRdb re-called the 5' RACE reads, giving one row per CDR3 protein. The sample has about 1.1 million distinct CDR3 sequences, 35% to 45% seen once. Only a few counts were recorded for this clonotype. Its cognate antigen is unknown. This TCR came from a man aged 18 to 30 in good health. The material sequenced was blood. The rearrangement uses TRBV28 and TRBJ1-1; no definite D call. The CDR3 bases are TGTGCCAGCAGCCCACCAGGCAGTCTCCCTGAAGCTTTCTTT. It codes for CASSPPGSLPEAFF.